Detailed here is one T cell receptor beta chain. Its antigen remains unidentified. The sample comes from a study of CD8+ T cells in alopecia areata. Study outcomes and limitations: Because of a solitary nonresponder, the connection of baseline CD8+ expansion to response stays uncertain.

RNA, once extracted, was reverse transcribed into cDNA for use as the sequencing template. Measured with immunoSEQ multiplex PCR; TCRdb has only the in-frame clones, and not every one. Seen here are 110,000 or so clones, about 61% observed once, and the top ten hold roughly 30%. Regarding treatment: oral pan-JAK inhibitor, 5-10 mg twice daily. V lost 8 bases, J lost 4 bases, and 3 bases lay in between. The germline V gene encodes CDR1 SGHTA and CDR2 FQGNSA. The CDR3 is 9 residues long. The sample was CD8+ T cells sorted from blood, taken at week 4, from a patient treated with tofacitinib. This receptor was identified in a human donor with alopecia areata. This sequence joins TRBV7-2 and TRBJ2-7, with no clear D. CDR3 amino acids: CASGYEQYF. In DNA, the CDR3 is TGTGCCAGCGGATACGAGCAGTACTTC.